This T cell receptor beta chain was sequenced in a study of Ad26.COV2.S vaccination and SARS-CoV-2 variants. This table comes from immunoSEQ multiplex PCR, and its TCRdb copy is limited to in-frame clones, with some not included. The table has roughly 40,000 clones, approximately 80% seen once; the top ten hold about 45%. Findings and limits, study-wide: Marked by substantial breadth, spike-specific CD8+ and CD4+ T cell responses were reportedly seen after vaccination. Recipients of either vaccine or placebo displayed similar breadth of non-spike TCRs.

With regard to this clone: Antigen: not known.

V lost 5 bases and J lost 12, with 17 bases in between. The CDR3 consists of 13 residues. CDR1 and CDR2 (germline): MGHDK, SYGVNS. The sequencing used peripheral blood, collected after recovery from COVID-19. V is TRBV25-1 and J is TRBJ1-3, with D unclear. The TCR comes from a human donor who had recovered from COVID-19. The CDR3 nucleotides are TGTGCCAGCAGTCCGGACCCCTCGTTGGGCATATATTTT. This codes for CASSPDPSLGIYF. The full variable domain, its missing parts supplied by reference TRBV25-1 and TRBJ1-3, is EADIYQTPRYLVIGTGKKITLECSQTMGHDKMYWYQQDPGMELHLIHYSYGVNSTEKGDLSSESTVSRIRTEHFPLTLESARPSHTSQYLCASSPDPSLGIYFGEGSWLTVV.